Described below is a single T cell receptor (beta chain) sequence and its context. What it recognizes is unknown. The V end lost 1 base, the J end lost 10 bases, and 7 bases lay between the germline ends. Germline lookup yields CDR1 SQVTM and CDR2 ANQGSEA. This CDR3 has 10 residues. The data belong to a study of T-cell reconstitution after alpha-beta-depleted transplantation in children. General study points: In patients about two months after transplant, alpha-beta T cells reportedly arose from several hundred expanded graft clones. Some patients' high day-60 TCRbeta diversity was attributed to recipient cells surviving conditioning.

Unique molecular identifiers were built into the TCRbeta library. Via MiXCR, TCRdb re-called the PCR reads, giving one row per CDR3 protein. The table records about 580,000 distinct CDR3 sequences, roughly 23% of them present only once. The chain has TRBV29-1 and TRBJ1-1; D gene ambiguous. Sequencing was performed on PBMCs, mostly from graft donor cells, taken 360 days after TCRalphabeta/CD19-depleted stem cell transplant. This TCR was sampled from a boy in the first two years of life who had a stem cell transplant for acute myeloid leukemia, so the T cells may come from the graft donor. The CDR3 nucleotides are TGCAGCGTTGAAGCCTTGGGAGCTTTCTTT. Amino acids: CSVEALGAFF. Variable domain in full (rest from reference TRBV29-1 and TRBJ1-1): SAVISQKPSRDICQRGTSLTIQCQVDSQVTMMFWYRQQPGQSLTLIATANQGSEATYESGFVIDKFPISRPNLTFSTLTVSNMSPEDSSIYLCSVEALGAFFGQGTRLTVV.